This T cell receptor (beta chain) was captured in a study of blood T cell repertoires in COVID-19. The wider study: The United States, Italy and Spain provided the acute and convalescent COVID-19 samples. From T cells, B-cell-depleted T cells, or PBMCs came the material, which was cDNA or gDNA.

Germline CDR1 and CDR2: GTSNPN and SVGIG (reference sequence). Between the trimmed V and J ends, which lost 2 bases and 8 bases, there was a span of 18 bases. This CDR3 contains 15 residues. Original processing methods: For nucleated cells, counts were estimated from reference gene primer amplification. Only in-frame clones appear in the TCRdb table, and some are missing; sequencing was by immunoSEQ multiplex PCR. Clone size and the V and J calls come from that table; the DNA yielded D and trimming. The table shows roughly 140,000 clones, with approximately 80% occurring only once. J is TRBJ1-4 and V is TRBV30; possible D gene TRBD1, 5 bases. The sequencing input was peripheral blood. This TCR was recovered from a man aged 60 to 75 with acute or convalescent COVID-19. The CDR3 reads CAWSPTGPLREKLFF. The CDR3 DNA reads as TGTGCCTGGAGTCCCACAGGACCGCTTCGGGAAAAACTGTTTTTT.